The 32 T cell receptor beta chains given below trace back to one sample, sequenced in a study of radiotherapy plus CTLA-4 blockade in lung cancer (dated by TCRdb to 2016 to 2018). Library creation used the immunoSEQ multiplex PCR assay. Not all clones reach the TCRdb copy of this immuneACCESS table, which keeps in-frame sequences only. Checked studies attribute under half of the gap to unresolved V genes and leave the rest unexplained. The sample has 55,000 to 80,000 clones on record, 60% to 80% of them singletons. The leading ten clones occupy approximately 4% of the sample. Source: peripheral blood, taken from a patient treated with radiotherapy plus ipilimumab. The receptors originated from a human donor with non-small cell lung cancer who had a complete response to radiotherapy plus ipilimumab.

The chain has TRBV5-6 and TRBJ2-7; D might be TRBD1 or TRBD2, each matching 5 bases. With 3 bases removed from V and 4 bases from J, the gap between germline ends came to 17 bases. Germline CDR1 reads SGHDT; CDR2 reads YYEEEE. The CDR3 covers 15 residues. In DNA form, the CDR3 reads TGTGCCAGCAGCTCCTCCGGGGCCACCAGGTACGAGCAGTACTTC. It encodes CASSSSGATRYEQYF.

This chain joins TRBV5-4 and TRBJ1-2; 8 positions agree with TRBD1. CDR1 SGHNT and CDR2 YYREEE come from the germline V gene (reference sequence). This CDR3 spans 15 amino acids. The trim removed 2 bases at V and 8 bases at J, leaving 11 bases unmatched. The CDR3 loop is CASSFPRQGSMGYTF. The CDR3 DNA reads TGTGCCAGCAGCTTCCCACGACAGGGGTCGATGGGCTACACCTTC. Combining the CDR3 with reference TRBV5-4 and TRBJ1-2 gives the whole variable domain ETGVTQSPTHLIKTRGQQVTLRCSSQSGHNTVSWYQQALGQGPQFIFQYYREEENGRGNFPPRFSGLQFPNYSSELNVNALELDDSALYLCASSFPRQGSMGYTFGSGTRLTVV.

The CDR3 region is CASSRDSYEQYF. DNA for the CDR3: TGCGCCAGCAGTAGGGACAGCTACGAGCAGTACTTC. This sequence joins TRBV5-1 and TRBJ2-5; 7 bases match TRBD1. The J call could be wrong; TRBJ2-7 is a better fit for the DNA end. Germline V CDR1 and CDR2: SGHRS, YFSETQ. The CDR3 runs 12 residues.

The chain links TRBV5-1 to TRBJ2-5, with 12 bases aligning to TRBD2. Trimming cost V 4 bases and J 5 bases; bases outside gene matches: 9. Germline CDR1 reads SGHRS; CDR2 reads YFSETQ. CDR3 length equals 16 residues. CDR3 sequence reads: CASSPTSGGGRETQYF. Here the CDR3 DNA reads TGCGCCAGCAGCCCGACTAGCGGGGGTGGTCGGGAGACCCAGTACTTC. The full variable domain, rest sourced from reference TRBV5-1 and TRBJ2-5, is KAGVTQTPRYLIKTRGQQVTLSCSPISGHRSVSWYQQTPGQGLQFLFEYFSETQRNKGNFPGRFSGRQFSNSRSEMNVSTLELGDSALYLCASSPTSGGGRETQYFGPGTRLLVL.

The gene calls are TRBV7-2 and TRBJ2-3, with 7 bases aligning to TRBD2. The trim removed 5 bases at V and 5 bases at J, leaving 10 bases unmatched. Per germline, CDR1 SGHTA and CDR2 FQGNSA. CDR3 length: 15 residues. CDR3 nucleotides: TGTGCCAGCAGCGCTATGCCGGGACTAATAGATACGCAGTATTTT. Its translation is CASSAMPGLIDTQYF.

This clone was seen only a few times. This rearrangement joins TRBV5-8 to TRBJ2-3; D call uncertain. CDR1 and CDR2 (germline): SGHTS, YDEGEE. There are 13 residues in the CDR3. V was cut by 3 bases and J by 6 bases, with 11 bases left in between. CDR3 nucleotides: TGTGCCAGCAGCTCCGGACGTGGGGATACGCAGTATTTT. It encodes CASSSGRGDTQYF.

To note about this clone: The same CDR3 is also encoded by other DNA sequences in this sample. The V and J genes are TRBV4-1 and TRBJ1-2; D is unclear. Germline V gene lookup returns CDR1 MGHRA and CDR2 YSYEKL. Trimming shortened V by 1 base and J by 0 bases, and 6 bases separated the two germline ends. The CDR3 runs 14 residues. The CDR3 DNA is TGCGCCAGCAGCCAAGGGGATTCTAACTATGGCTACACCTTC. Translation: CASSQGDSNYGYTF.

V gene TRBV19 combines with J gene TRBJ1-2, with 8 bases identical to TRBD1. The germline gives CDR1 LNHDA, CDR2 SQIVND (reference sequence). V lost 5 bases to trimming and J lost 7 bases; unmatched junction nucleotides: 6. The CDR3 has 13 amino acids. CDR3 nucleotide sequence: TGTGCCAGTAGTCCAAGACAGGGGAGTGGCTACACCTTC. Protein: CASSPRQGSGYTF. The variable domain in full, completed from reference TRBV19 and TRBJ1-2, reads DGGITQSPKYLFRKEGQNVTLSCEQNLNHDAMYWYRQDPGQGLRLIYYSQIVNDFQKGDIAEGYSVSREKKESFPLTVTSAQKNPTAFYLCASSPRQGSGYTFGSGTRLTVV.

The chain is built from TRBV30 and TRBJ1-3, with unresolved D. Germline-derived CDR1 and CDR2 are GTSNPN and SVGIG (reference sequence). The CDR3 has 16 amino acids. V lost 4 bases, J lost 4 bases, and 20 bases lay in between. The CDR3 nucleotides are TGTGCCTGGAACCCTCCGCCCCCAACGCCCGGAAACACCATATATTTT. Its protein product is CAWNPPPPTPGNTIYF.

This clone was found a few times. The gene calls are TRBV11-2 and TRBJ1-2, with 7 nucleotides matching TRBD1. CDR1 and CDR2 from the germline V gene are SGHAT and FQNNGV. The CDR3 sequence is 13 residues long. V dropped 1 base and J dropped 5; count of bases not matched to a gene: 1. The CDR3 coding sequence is TGTGCCAGCAGCTTAGGGGGACAGTATGGCTACACCTTC. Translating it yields CASSLGGQYGYTF.

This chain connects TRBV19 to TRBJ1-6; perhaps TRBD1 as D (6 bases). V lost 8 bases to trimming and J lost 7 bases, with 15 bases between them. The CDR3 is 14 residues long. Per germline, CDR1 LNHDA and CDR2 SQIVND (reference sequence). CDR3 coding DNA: TGTGCCAGTGCAGCAGCCAGGGGAAATTCACCCCTCCACTTT. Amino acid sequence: CASAAARGNSPLHF.

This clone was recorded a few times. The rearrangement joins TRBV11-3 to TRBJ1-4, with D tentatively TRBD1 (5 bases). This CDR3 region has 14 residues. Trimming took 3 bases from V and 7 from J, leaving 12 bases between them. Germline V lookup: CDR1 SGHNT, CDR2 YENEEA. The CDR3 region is CASSFLTETEKLFF. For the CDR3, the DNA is TGTGCCAGCAGCTTCCTGACAGAAACTGAAAAACTGTTTTTT.

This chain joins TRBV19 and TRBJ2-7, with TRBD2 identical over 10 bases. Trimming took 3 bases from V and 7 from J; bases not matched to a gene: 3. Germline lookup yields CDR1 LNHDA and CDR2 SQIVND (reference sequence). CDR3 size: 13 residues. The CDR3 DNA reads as TGTGCCAGTAGTATTCTAGCGGGAGCAGAGCAGTACGTC. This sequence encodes CASSILAGAEQYV.

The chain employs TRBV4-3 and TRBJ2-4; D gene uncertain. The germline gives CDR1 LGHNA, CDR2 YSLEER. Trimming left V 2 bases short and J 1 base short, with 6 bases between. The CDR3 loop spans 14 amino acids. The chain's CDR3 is CASSQLGAKNIQYF. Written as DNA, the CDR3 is TGCGCCAGCAGCCAACTAGGGGCCAAAAACATTCAGTACTTC.

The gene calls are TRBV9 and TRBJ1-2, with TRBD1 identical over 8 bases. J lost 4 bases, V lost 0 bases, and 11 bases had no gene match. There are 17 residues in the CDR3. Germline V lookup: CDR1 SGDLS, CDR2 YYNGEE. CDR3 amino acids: CASSVGGAVTGAYGYTF. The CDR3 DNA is TGTGCCAGCAGCGTAGGAGGGGCGGTGACAGGGGCCTATGGCTACACCTTC.

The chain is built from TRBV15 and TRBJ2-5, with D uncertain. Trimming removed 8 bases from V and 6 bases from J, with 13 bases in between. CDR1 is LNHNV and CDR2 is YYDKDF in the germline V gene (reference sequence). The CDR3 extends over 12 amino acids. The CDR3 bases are TGTGCCACCGCGATGGACGCGAAGACCCAGTACTTC. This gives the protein CATAMDAKTQYF.

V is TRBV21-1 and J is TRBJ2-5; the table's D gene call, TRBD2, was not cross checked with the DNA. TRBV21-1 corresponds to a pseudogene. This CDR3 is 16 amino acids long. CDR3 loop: CASSFRTSGGQETQYF. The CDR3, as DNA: TGTGCCAGCAGCTTCCGGACTAGCGGGGGACAAGAGACCCAGTACTTC.

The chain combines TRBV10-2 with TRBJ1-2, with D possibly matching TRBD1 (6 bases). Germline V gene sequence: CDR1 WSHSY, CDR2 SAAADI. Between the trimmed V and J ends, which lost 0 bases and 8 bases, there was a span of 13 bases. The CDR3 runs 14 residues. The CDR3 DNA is TGCGCCAGCAGTGAGTCCAGGGGCCGACGAGGCTACACCTTC. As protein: CASSESRGRRGYTF.

CDR3 region: CASSPSLAGAYEQYV. DNA for the CDR3: TGTGCCAGCAGCCCGAGCCTAGCGGGAGCCTACGAGCAGTACGTC. The chain combines TRBV11-2 with TRBJ2-7; 10 nucleotides agree with TRBD2. There are 15 residues in the CDR3. Germline CDR1 is SGHAT and CDR2 is FQNNGV. V trimming: 5 bases; J trimming: 2 bases; junction bases outside the gene matches: 6.

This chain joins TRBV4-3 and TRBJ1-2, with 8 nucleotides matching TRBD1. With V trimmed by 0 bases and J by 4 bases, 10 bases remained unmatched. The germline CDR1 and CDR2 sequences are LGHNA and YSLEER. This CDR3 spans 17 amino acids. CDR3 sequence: CASSQDQSGGQVYGYTF. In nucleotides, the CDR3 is TGCGCCAGCAGCCAAGATCAGAGTGGGGGACAGGTCTATGGCTACACCTTC.

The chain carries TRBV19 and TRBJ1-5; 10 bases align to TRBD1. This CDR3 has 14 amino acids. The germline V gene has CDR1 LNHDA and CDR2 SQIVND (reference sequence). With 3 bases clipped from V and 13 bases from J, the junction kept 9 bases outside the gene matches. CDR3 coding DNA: TGTGCCAGTAGTATGGGACAGGGGACGCCTGCGCAGCATTTT. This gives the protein CASSMGQGTPAQHF.

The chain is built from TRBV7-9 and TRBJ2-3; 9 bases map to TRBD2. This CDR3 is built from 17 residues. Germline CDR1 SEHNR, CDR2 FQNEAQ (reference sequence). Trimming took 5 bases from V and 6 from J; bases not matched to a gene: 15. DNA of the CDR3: TGTGCCAGCAGCCCGCCGCGAGGCGGGAGGGCCGGGGATACGCAGTATTTT. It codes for CASSPPRGGRAGDTQYF.

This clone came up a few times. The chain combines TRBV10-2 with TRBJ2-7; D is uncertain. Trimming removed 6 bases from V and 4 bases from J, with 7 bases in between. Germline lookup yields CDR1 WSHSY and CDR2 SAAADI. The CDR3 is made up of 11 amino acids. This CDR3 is CASRAEYEQYF. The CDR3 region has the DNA TGCGCCAGCAGGGCAGAATACGAGCAGTACTTC.

The CDR3 loop reads CASSPDRGLPQHF. DNA for the CDR3: TGTGCCAGCTCGCCGGACAGGGGTCTGCCCCAGCATTTT. The chain has TRBV18 and TRBJ1-5; the match to TRBD1 covers 9 bases. Germline V CDR1 and CDR2: KGHSH, LQKENI. The CDR3 is made up of 13 amino acids. The V gene end was trimmed by 6 bases and the J gene end by 9 bases; junction bases not matched to a gene: 6.

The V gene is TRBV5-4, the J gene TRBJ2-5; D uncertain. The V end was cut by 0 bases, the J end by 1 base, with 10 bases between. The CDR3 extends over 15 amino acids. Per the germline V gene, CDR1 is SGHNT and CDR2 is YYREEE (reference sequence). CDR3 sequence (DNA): TGTGCCAGCAGCTTGGATGGACGGTTCCAAGAGACCCAGTACTTC. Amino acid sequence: CASSLDGRFQETQYF.

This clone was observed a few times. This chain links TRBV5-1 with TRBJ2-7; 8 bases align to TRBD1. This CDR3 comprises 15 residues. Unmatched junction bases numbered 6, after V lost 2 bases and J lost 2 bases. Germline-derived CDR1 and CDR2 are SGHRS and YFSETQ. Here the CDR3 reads CASSFTTGQAYEQYV. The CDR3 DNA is TGCGCCAGCAGCTTCACTACGGGACAGGCCTACGAGCAGTACGTC.

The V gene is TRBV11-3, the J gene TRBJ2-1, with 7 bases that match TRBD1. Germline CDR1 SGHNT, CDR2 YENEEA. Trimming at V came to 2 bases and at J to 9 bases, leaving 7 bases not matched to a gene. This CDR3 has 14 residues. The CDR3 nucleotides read TGTGCCAGCAGCTTAACACAGGGGTCCGGTGAGCAGTTCTTC. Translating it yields CASSLTQGSGEQFF.

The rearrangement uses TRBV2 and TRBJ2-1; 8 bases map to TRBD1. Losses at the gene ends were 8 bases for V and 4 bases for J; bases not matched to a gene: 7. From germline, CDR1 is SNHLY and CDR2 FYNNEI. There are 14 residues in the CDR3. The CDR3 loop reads CASETGVLYNEQFF. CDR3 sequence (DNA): TGTGCCAGCGAGACAGGGGTCTTATACAATGAGCAGTTCTTC.

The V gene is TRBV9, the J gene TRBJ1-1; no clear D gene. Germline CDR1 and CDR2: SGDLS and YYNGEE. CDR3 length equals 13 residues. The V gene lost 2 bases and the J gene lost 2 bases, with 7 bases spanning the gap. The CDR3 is CASSVMVNTEAFF. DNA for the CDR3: TGTGCCAGCAGCGTCATGGTTAACACTGAAGCTTTCTTT.

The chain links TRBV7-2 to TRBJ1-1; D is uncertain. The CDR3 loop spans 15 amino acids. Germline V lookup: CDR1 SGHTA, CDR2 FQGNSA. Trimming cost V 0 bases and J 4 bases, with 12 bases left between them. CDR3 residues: CASSLAQRTFTEAFF. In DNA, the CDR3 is TGTGCCAGCAGCTTAGCGCAACGTACGTTCACTGAAGCTTTCTTT. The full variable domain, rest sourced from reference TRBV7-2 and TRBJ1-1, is GAGVSQSPSNKVTEKGKDVELRCDPISGHTALYWYRQSLGQGLEFLIYFQGNSAPDKSGLPSDRFSAERTGGSVSTLTIQRTQQEDSAVYLCASSLAQRTFTEAFFGQGTRLTVV.

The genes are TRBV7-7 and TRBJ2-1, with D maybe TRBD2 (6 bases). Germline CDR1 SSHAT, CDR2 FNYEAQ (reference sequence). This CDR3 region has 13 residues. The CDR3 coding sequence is TGTGCTAGCGCGCGGGGAGCAAAGGATGAGCAGTTCTTC. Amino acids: CASARGAKDEQFF.

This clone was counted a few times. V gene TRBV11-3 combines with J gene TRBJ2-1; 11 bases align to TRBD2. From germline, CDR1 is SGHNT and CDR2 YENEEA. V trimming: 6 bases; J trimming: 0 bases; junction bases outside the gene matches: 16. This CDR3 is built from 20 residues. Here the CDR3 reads CASSGEGTSGPLSSYNEQFF. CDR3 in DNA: TGTGCCAGCAGTGGCGAGGGGACTAGCGGTCCTCTGAGCTCCTACAATGAGCAGTTCTTC.